Listed below are T cell receptor beta chains from one sample, sequenced in a study of blood T cells in healthy people across ages. Each CDR3 protein is one row after TCRdb ran MiXCR on the 5' RACE reads. The table includes roughly 800,000 distinct CDR3 sequences, roughly 60% detected once. Sequencing was performed on blood. The receptors stem from a man aged 30 to 39 in good health. Each CDR3 is given with its conserved first and last residue. D genes are given only for firm matches. Clone sizes are given selectively: once, few, many, or a class where the clone is expanded.

j_call,v_call,d_call,clone_size,cdr3_aa,cdr3_nt
TRBJ2-5,TRBV29-1,TRBD1,many,CSVYGTDQETQYF,TGCAGCGTTTATGGGACAGACCAAGAGACCCAGTACTTC
TRBJ2-5,TRBV5-6,TRBD2,-,CASSATSGAGETQYF,TGTGCCAGCAGCGCGACTAGCGGGGCGGGGGAGACCCAGTACTTC
TRBJ1-6,TRBV5-5,-,many,CASSLRPEDNSPLHF,TGTGCCAGCAGCTTGCGGCCTGAAGATAATTCACCCCTCCACTTT
TRBJ1-2,TRBV7-2,-,-,CASSPGYLYGYTF,TGTGCCAGCAGCCCGGGGTACCTCTATGGCTACACCTTC
TRBJ2-7,TRBV29-1,-,-,CSVDSSYEQYF,TGCAGCGTTGATAGCTCCTACGAGCAGTACTTC
TRBJ2-1,TRBV3-1,TRBD2,few,CASSKAGGSSYNEQFF,TGTGCCAGCAGCAAAGCGGGAGGGAGCTCCTACAATGAGCAGTTCTTC
TRBJ1-6,TRBV5-5,-,-,CTSSLVGRVGSPLHF,TGTACCAGCAGCTTGGTTGGCAGGGTAGGGTCACCCCTCCACTTT
TRBJ1-1,TRBV20-1,-,-,CSARNVTWVSTEAFF,TGCAGTGCTAGAAATGTAACGTGGGTTAGCACTGAAGCTTTCTTT
TRBJ2-5,TRBV27,TRBD2,few,CASRPGLARGETQYF,TGTGCCAGCAGGCCGGGACTAGCCCGTGGAGAGACCCAGTACTTC
TRBJ2-6,TRBV5-1,-,-,CASSGQLGTNVLTF,TGCGCCAGCAGCGGCCAACTGGGGACCAACGTCCTGACTTTC
TRBJ1-2,TRBV5-6,-,few,CASSLVGGHGYTF,TGTGCCAGCAGCTTGGTGGGGGGTCATGGCTACACCTTC
TRBJ1-2,TRBV7-6,-,-,CASSPFSGGDYGYTF,TGTGCCAGCAGCCCTTTTTCCGGGGGGGACTATGGCTACACCTTC
TRBJ2-7,TRBV4-2,-,few,CASRPQGTSEQYF,TGTGCCAGCAGACCACAGGGAACCAGCGAGCAGTACTTC
TRBJ2-7,TRBV28,-,-,CASGVTYEQYF,TGTGCCAGCGGCGTCACCTACGAGCAGTACTTC
TRBJ1-4,TRBV5-1,-,once,CASSLVTASNEKLFF,TGCGCCAGCAGCTTAGTAACGGCCTCTAATGAAAAACTGTTTTTT
TRBJ2-7,TRBV12-3/TRBV12-4,-,-,CASTPDLTYEQYF,TGTGCCAGCACCCCGGACCTTACCTACGAGCAGTACTTC
TRBJ2-1,TRBV29-1,TRBD2,-,CSVGGGVLAVGNNEQFF,TGCAGCGTAGGGGGTGGGGTACTAGCGGTAGGAAACAATGAGCAGTTCTTC
TRBJ2-6,TRBV7-2,-,few,CASGPTRSGANVLTF,TGTGCCAGCGGACCTACGAGGTCTGGGGCCAACGTCCTGACTTTC
TRBJ2-1,TRBV15,-,-,CATSTFGGKWNEQFF,TGTGCCACCAGCACCTTCGGCGGGAAGTGGAATGAGCAGTTCTTC
TRBJ2-3,TRBV6-1,TRBD2,-,CASSDRTSGRNTQYF,TGTGCCAGCAGTGATAGGACTAGCGGGAGAAATACGCAGTATTTT
TRBJ2-4,TRBV4-2,-,-,CASSLDASERSYGQYF,TGTGCCAGCAGCCTAGATGCTAGCGAGAGAAGCTACGGGCAGTACTTC
TRBJ2-1,TRBV20-1,-,many,CSASEGARWGNEQFF,TGCAGTGCTTCGGAGGGAGCTCGGTGGGGGAATGAGCAGTTCTTC
TRBJ2-3,TRBV5-1,-,few,CASSLFGGDGTDTQYF,TGCGCCAGCAGCCTCTTCGGGGGAGACGGCACAGATACGCAGTATTTT
TRBJ1-2,TRBV3-1,-,-,CASSQDARVDGYTF,TGTGCCAGCAGCCAAGATGCGAGGGTGGATGGCTACACCTTC
TRBJ2-7,TRBV4-2,TRBD2,-,CASSQGTSGIYEQYF,TGTGCCAGCAGCCAAGGGACTAGCGGGATCTACGAGCAGTACTTC
TRBJ2-1,TRBV20-1,-,few,CSARSIQDYYNEQFF,TGCAGTGCTAGATCTATCCAGGACTACTACAATGAGCAGTTCTTC
TRBJ2-1,TRBV4-2,-,-,CASSQPGLLNEQFF,TGTGCCAGCAGCCAACCTGGACTTCTCAATGAGCAGTTCTTC
TRBJ2-7,TRBV20-1,TRBD2,-,CSATLNSGRGSLEQYF,TGCAGTGCTACCCTAAATAGCGGGAGGGGTAGTTTAGAGCAGTACTTC
TRBJ2-7,TRBV7-2,-,once,CASSWADEQYF,TGTGCCAGCAGCTGGGCCGACGAGCAGTACTTC
TRBJ2-3,TRBV6-1,-,-,CASSESGADTQYF,TGTGCCAGCAGTGAATCAGGGGCAGATACGCAGTATTTT
TRBJ2-5,TRBV9,TRBD1,-,CASSVGTGLLETQYF,TGTGCCAGCAGCGTTGGGACAGGGCTATTGGAGACCCAGTACTTC
TRBJ2-5,TRBV25-1,-,-,CASSADGLGNWNQETQYF,TGTGCCAGCAGTGCGGACGGTTTGGGAAACTGGAACCAAGAGACCCAGTACTTC
TRBJ2-1,TRBV4-2,-,-,CASSLPGPYNEQFF,TGTGCCAGCAGCTTGCCGGGACCCTACAATGAGCAGTTCTTC
TRBJ2-5,TRBV10-2,TRBD2,-,CASSIAGAETQYF,TGCGCCAGCAGTATAGCGGGGGCAGAGACCCAGTACTTC
TRBJ2-5,TRBV20-1,TRBD2,-,CSARGGQRGGQETQYF,TGCAGTGCTAGAGGCGGACAGCGGGGGGGACAAGAGACCCAGTACTTC
TRBJ1-5,TRBV4-3,-,-,CASSQDATVNQPQHF,TGCGCCAGCAGCCAAGATGCGACAGTCAATCAGCCCCAGCATTTT
TRBJ1-2,TRBV29-1,TRBD1,-,CSVGTGGNYGYTF,TGCAGCGTTGGGACAGGAGGAAACTATGGCTACACCTTC
TRBJ2-7,TRBV7-6,-,many,CASSPRQGYEQYF,TGTGCCAGCAGCCCCCGTCAGGGCTACGAGCAGTACTTC
TRBJ2-7,TRBV28,TRBD1,-,CASSSIWTGAYEQYF,TGTGCCAGCAGCTCAATCTGGACAGGGGCCTACGAGCAGTACTTC
TRBJ2-5,TRBV7-9,-,-,CTSSFAVRDRETQYF,TGTACCAGCAGCTTTGCGGTGAGGGACCGAGAGACCCAGTACTTC